Sequencing of this T cell receptor (beta chain) was carried out in a study of control samples from healthy donors and cancer patients. Generated by immunoSEQ multiplex PCR, the TCRdb table keeps only in-frame clones and is missing some. The table has approximately 190,000 clones, roughly nine tenths seen once. Germline V CDR1 and CDR2: WNHNN, SYGVQD (reference sequence). V lost 5 bases and J lost 4; bases outside the gene matches: 7. This CDR3 is 15 amino acids long. This receptor was obtained from a man aged 25-40 years in good health. Sequenced material: blood. The gene calls are TRBV10-1 and TRBJ2-3; 9 bases align to TRBD2. The CDR3 nucleotides read TGCGCCAGCAGTCTGAATAGCGGGGGCGCAGATACGCAGTATTTT. This gives the protein CASSLNSGGADTQYF.